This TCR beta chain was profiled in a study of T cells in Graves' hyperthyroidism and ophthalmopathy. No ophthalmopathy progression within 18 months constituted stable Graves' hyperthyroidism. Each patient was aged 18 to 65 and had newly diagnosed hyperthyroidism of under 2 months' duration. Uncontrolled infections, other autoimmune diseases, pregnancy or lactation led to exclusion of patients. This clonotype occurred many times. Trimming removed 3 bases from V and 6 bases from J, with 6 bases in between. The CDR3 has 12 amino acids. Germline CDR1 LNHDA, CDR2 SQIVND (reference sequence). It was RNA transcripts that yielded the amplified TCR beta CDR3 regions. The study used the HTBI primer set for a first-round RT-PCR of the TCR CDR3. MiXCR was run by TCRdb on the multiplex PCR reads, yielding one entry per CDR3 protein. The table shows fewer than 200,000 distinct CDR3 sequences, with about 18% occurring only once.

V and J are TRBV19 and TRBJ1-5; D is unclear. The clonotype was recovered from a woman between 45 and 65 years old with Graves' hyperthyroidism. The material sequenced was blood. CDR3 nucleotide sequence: TGTGCCAGTAGTATTTGGGGTCAGCCCCAGCATTTT. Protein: CASSIWGQPQHF.